A selection of T cell receptor beta chains follows, all from one sample in a study of shared clonotypes between healthy human individuals. Assay used: immunoSEQ multiplex PCR; TCRdb lists only in-frame clones, some missing. The repertoire includes roughly 2,500,000 clones, 93% of them detected once, and 0.36% sits in the top ten. Sequencing input: naive CD4+ T cells from PBMCs. The receptors stem from a man between 18 and 35 years old in good health. Some clones in this sample may be carry-over from other donors' samples. CDR3s include the opening cysteine and the closing phenylalanine or tryptophan. D genes are given only for firm matches. Only some rows state a clone size, as once, few, many or a class for expanded clones.

>TRBV15|once|NA|TRBJ2-1
TGTGCCACCAGCAGGCGGACGGGACTGGAGCAGTTCTTC
CATSRRTGLEQFF
>TRBV7-9|NA|NA|TRBJ1-6
TGTGCCAGCAGCTTAGGGGGCCGATCACCCCTCCACTTT
CASSLGGRSPLHF
>TRBV29-1|NA|TRBD2|TRBJ2-7
TGCAGCGTTGAGATTGGGGAGGGCCCACTTCCCCCTAAAGAGCAGTACTTC
CSVEIGEGPLPPKEQYF
>TRBV15|NA|TRBD1|TRBJ2-5
TGTGCCACCAGCAGCCGACAGGGGGCTGGAGAGACCCAGTACTTC
CATSSRQGAGETQYF
>TRBV5-1|once|NA|TRBJ2-7
TGCGCCAGCAGCTTGGTTGGTAGCGCGAGCTCCTACGAGCAGTACTTC
CASSLVGSASSYEQYF
>TRBV18|NA|NA|TRBJ2-1
TGTGCCAGCTCACCACCAAGTGGGAGGTTCTACAATGAGCAGTTCTTC
CASSPPSGRFYNEQFF
>TRBV28|NA|NA|TRBJ1-1
TGTGCCAGCCGCATCACGGGCACTGAAGCTTTCTTT
CASRITGTEAFF
>TRBV5-1|NA|TRBD2|TRBJ2-1
TGCGCCAGCAGCGGGACTAGCGGGAGTAATGAGCAGTTCTTC
CASSGTSGSNEQFF
>TRBV27|NA|NA|TRBJ1-6
TGTGCCAGCAGTTTATCGGGGAGTAGGAATTCACCCCTCCACTTT
CASSLSGSRNSPLHF
>TRBV5-1|NA|NA|TRBJ2-1
TGCGCCAGCAGCTTGGGATCAGGGGTTTACAATGAGCAGTTCTTC
CASSLGSGVYNEQFF
>TRBV11-3|NA|TRBD1|TRBJ2-1
TGTGCCAGCAGCTTAGGAGGACAGGGGGACAATGAGCAGTTCTTC
CASSLGGQGDNEQFF
>TRBV28|NA|NA|TRBJ1-1
TGTGCCAGCACTGGCGCGGGGGACACTGAAGCTTTCTTT
CASTGAGDTEAFF
>TRBV19|NA|TRBD1|TRBJ2-2
TGTGCCAGTAGTACCTCCGGGACAGCCTCTCGGGGCGGGGAGCTGTTTTTT
CASSTSGTASRGGELFF
>TRBV9|NA|NA|TRBJ2-7
TGTGCCAGCAGCGTAGGCCTAGCATTCGACGAGCAGTACTTC
CASSVGLAFDEQYF
>TRBV5-5|NA|NA|TRBJ2-7
TGTGCCAGCAGCCCCGGACCGGGGGACTACGAGCAGTACTTC
CASSPGPGDYEQYF
>TRBV7-2|NA|NA|TRBJ2-3
TGTGCCAGCAGCTTATGGGGCAGCACAGATACGCAGTATTTT
CASSLWGSTDTQYF
>TRBV25-1|NA|NA|TRBJ2-1
TGTGCCAGCAGTATCAAAGCCGGGACTCCGGCGGGTGAGCAGTTCTTC
CASSIKAGTPAGEQFF
>TRBV7-2|NA|NA|TRBJ2-7
TGTGCCAGCAGCCCAATGACCGGGACCTACGAGCAGTACTTC
CASSPMTGTYEQYF
>TRBV6-5|NA|NA|TRBJ2-2
TGTGCCAGCAGTTACTCTGGTCGGAACACCGGGGAGCTGTTTTTT
CASSYSGRNTGELFF
>TRBV20-1|few|NA|TRBJ1-1
TGCAGTGCGCGTCGGAACACTGAAGCTTTCTTT
CSARRNTEAFF
>TRBV11-2|NA|TRBD1|TRBJ2-7
TGTGCCAGCAGCGCAGGGACAGGGGGTACCTACGAGCAGTACTTC
CASSAGTGGTYEQYF
>TRBV6-1|NA|TRBD2|TRBJ2-7
TGTGCCAGCAGTGAAGCGCGGGGGGGACTAGCGGGATATGGGGAGCAGTACTTC
CASSEARGGLAGYGEQYF
>TRBV5-4|NA|NA|TRBJ2-7
TGTGCCAGCAGCTTGGGGGGGAGCGGGTCCTACGAGCAGTACTTC
CASSLGGSGSYEQYF
>TRBV7-7|NA|TRBD1|TRBJ2-2
TGTGCCAGCAGGCCAGGGACAGGGGACACCGGGGAGCTGTTTTTT
CASRPGTGDTGELFF